Given below is one TCR beta chain in context. What this receptor recognizes is not known. Per-base quality was not reported, and no clone a single base away is much larger than it. This sample is drawn from a study of CD8 T cells in Susac syndrome (dated by TCRdb to about 2019). Background for the entire study: Repertoire sequencing was used to test whether CD8+ T cell activation and differentiation in Susac syndrome was antigen driven. The paper's findings and limits, for the study overall: The number of individuals in the TCR sequencing and HLA analysis was acknowledged as relatively small.

Peripheral blood CD8+ and CD4+ T cells from healthy donors, Susac syndrome patients and multiple sclerosis patients were profiled by high-throughput TCR beta sequencing. The healthy donors served as controls matched for age and sex. Bulk CD8+ and CD4+ T cells were purified by magnetic negative isolation, while CD8+ TEMRA cells were enriched using FACS. Blood was drawn into EDTA tubes, processed within 24 hours, and PBMCs were isolated by density gradient centrifugation. PBMCs intended for TCR sequencing were frozen in liquid nitrogen and were later thawed in a 37 degrees C water bath. The sorted or isolated CD4+, CD8+ and CD8+ TEMRA cells reached a purity of at least 90%. RNA was extracted with the RNeasy kit and about 0.5 to 1 ug was reverse transcribed using random hexamers. The immunoSEQ multiplex PCR assay, covering 54 Vbeta and 13 Jbeta segments, was used to amplify TCR beta CDR3 regions. PCR amplification bias was corrected by using a synthetic template baseline for primer optimization and computational correction. For the original study's pipeline: Reads were annotated to V, D and J genes according to IMGT and were analyzed with immunoSEQ Analyzer, with only productive sequences retained. Clonality was calculated as one minus the Shannon entropy normalized by log2 of the number of productive unique sequences. For each patient and control, public and private clones were evaluated within the 100 most prevalent clones. Susac-specific clones were defined as absent from healthy and MS cohorts, over a thousand published viral clones and other ImmuneACCESS disease sequences. TCRdb cleaned the public reads at Q25 with fastp, built clones with MiXCR and kept in-frame beta chains. Rows with a matching CDR3 protein are joined into one entry that keeps the most common DNA and genes. TCRdb's processing, not the study's, gives the V and J calls here. The sample includes over 120,000 distinct CDR3 sequences, with approximately 94% observed a single time. More than 0.065% of the sample is taken by the ten largest.

The CDR3 has 14 amino acids, counting the end cysteine and phenylalanine. The kept DNA is CDR3 alone, 42 bases in frame from the first base. Sequences SGHDT (CDR1) and YYEEEE (CDR2) are obtained from the germline V gene. V and J are trimmed by 0 bases and 6 bases, and the gene matches miss 6 bases of the junction. The TCR sequence derives from a human donor in good health. The chain employs TRBV5-6 and TRBJ2-7; 7 junctional bases match TRBD1. Sequenced material: CD4+ T cells from PBMCs. The CDR3 sequence is CASSLDRGSREQYF. The sequenced DNA is TGTGCCAGCAGCTTGGACAGGGGAAGTCGCGAGCAGTACTTC.